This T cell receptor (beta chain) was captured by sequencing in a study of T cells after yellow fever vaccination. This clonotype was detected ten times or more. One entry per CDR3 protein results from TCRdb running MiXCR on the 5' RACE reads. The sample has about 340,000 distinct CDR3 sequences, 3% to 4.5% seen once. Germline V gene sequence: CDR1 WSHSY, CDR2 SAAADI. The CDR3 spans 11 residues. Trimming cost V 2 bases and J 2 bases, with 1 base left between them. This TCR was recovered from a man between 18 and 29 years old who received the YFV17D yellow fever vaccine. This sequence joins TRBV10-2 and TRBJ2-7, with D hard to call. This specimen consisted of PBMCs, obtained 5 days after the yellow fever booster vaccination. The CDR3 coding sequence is TGCGCCAGCAGTGAGACCTACGAGCAGTACTTC. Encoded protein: CASSETYEQYF.